This T cell receptor beta chain was profiled in a study of blood T cells in healthy people across ages. This clonotype has just one count. The second PCR ran 7 to 11 cycles with a sample-barcoded 5' primer and J-beta primers. TCRdb processed the 5' RACE reads anew with MiXCR; each CDR3 protein has one entry. The sample holds 800,000 to 900,000 distinct CDR3 sequences, less than 80% seen once. V lost 6 bases to trimming and J lost 5 bases; unmatched junction nucleotides: 9. The CDR3 spans 14 residues. The germline gives CDR1 SQVTM, CDR2 ANQGSEA. This clonotype originated in a man aged 30 to 45 in good health. This chain joins TRBV29-1 and TRBJ2-5; 10 bases are shared with TRBD1. What was sequenced was blood. The CDR3 DNA follows: TGCAGCGTGTCCGACAGGGGGCTGGGGGAGACCCAGTACTTC. Its translation: CSVSDRGLGETQYF.